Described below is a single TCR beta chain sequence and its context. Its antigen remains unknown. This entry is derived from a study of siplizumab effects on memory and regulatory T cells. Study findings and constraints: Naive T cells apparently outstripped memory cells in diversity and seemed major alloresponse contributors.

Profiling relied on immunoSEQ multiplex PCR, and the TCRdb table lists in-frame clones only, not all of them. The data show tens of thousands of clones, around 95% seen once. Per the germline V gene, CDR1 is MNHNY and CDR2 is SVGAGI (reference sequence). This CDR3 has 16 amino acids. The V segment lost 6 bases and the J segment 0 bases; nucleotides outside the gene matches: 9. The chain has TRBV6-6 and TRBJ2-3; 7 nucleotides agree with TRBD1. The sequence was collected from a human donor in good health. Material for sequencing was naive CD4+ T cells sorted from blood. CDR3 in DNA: TGTGCCAGCAGCGGCCTGGGACAGACTAGCACAGATACGCAGTATTTT. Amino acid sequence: CASSGLGQTSTDTQYF.